This TCR beta chain was found in a study of T-cell memory formation after mild COVID-19. The wider study: Largely donor-specific TCR clusters were found.

The study's findings and limits: Clones that contracted clustered mainly in CM and EM if CD4+ and in EMRA if CD8+. The pre-infection memory compartment contained some responding clones, suggesting cross-reactive memory joined.

TCRdb re-derived calls from the 5' RACE reads in MiXCR, one entry per CDR3 protein. The sample records some 68,000 distinct CDR3 sequences, 16% being singletons. The CDR3 totals 13 residues. From germline, CDR1 is SEHNR and CDR2 FQNEAQ (reference sequence). Trimming cost V 5 bases and J 4 bases, with 12 bases left between them. This clonotype has a handful of counts. Its target is not known. The chain is built from TRBV7-9 and TRBJ2-7, with D perhaps TRBD1 or TRBD2 (6 bases each). Input material: PBMCs or a T cell subset sorted from them (not recorded which). The receptor was derived from an adult woman who had mild COVID-19 (a few samples of this study predate the infection). Cell type and time point are not known. For the CDR3, the DNA is TGTGCCAGCAGCCCCGGGGGCTTTTACGAGCAGTACTTC. This encodes CASSPGGFYEQYF.